A single sample is the source of the 5 T cell receptor beta chains below, sequenced in a study of blood T cell repertoires in COVID-19 (dated by TCRdb to 2018 to 2021). Libraries were prepared through the immunoSEQ multiplex PCR assay. TCRdb carries this immuneACCESS record with in-frame sequences only. Its versions omit some clonotypes, under half of them owing to an unresolved V gene in the studies checked, with the rest unexplained. For this sample the table gives 35,000 to 50,000 clones, of which roughly 81% were detected only once. The ten largest clonotypes hold roughly 13% of the sample. The sequenced material came from peripheral blood. Receptors were obtained from a human donor in a cohort sampled during active COVID-19.

The chain combines TRBV6-7 with TRBJ2-1; a possible D gene is TRBD2 (6 bases). TRBV6-7 carries the ORF label, with uncertain function. This CDR3 spans 16 amino acids. Deletions cut 1 base from V and 9 bases from J, with 19 bases between. The CDR3 region has the DNA TGTGCCAGCAGTTACTGTAAACTAGCCGGGTGGGGTGAGCAGTTCTTC. It translates to CASSYCKLAGWGEQFF.

The chain recombines TRBV2 with TRBJ2-3; perhaps TRBD1 as D (6 bases). Germline CDR1 and CDR2: SNHLY and FYNNEI. This CDR3 is 20 amino acids long. Between the trimmed V and J ends, which lost 0 bases and 0 bases, there was a span of 22 bases. CDR3 region: CASSEARTAFSQPSTDTQYF. The CDR3 nucleotides are TGTGCCAGCAGTGAAGCACGGACAGCCTTCTCCCAACCTAGCACAGATACGCAGTATTTT.

Only a few counts were recorded for this clone. The rearrangement joins TRBV3-1 (or the pseudogene TRBV3-2) to TRBJ1-4; no clear D. CDR3 length: 13 amino acids. The germline V gene has CDR1 LGHDT and CDR2 YNNKEL (reference sequence). Trimming took off 2 bases at V and 5 bases at J, with 6 bases between the two ends. Here the CDR3 reads CASSQYPNEKLFF. CDR3 coding DNA: TGTGCCAGCAGCCAATATCCGAATGAAAAACTGTTTTTT.

The chain is built from TRBV3-1 (or the pseudogene TRBV3-2) and TRBJ2-7; TRBD2 agrees at 9 bases. This CDR3 contains 16 residues. Germline CDR1 is LGHDT and CDR2 is YNNKEL (reference sequence). The junction had 12 bases not matched to a gene; V was cut back by 4 bases and J by 5 bases. The CDR3 is CASSLRGGAGGNEQYF. Written as DNA, the CDR3 is TGTGCCAGCAGCCTTCGCGGGGGAGCGGGGGGTAACGAGCAGTACTTC.

The chain employs TRBV4-1 and TRBJ1-5; 9 nucleotides align to TRBD1. The CDR3 totals 17 residues. V was pared by 4 bases and J by 5 bases, with 12 bases of the junction left unmatched. Germline V CDR1 and CDR2: MGHRA, YSYEKL. CDR3 in amino acids: CASSLYLDRGGYQPQHF. In DNA, the CDR3 is TGCGCCAGCAGCCTATACCTGGACAGGGGAGGCTATCAGCCCCAGCATTTT.